The clone carrying this T cell receptor beta chain was observed once. The sample is drawn from a study of PD-1 blockade in classical Hodgkin lymphoma. The repertoire was sequenced with immunoSEQ multiplex PCR; TCRdb's copy has only in-frame clones and lacks some. This table has approximately 41,000 clones, about 86% appearing once. This CDR3 is built from 15 residues. V lost 3 bases to trimming and J lost 7 bases, with 16 bases between them. The V gene's germline CDR1 is KGHSH and CDR2 LQKENI. Each and every patient relapsed after autologous stem cell transplantation, and patients got differing brentuximab vedotin exposure.

The TCR was taken from a human donor with classical Hodgkin lymphoma. The sequences come from peripheral blood mononuclear cells (PBMCs), collected before the second cycle of nivolumab. The chain has TRBV18 and TRBJ1-5; tentative D call: TRBD1 (5 bases). CDR3 DNA: TGTGCCAGCTCACCCACTGGGCAGGGTGGCCAGCCCCAGCATTTT. This translates into CASSPTGQGGQPQHF.